The T cell receptor (beta chain) described here comes from a study of blood T cell repertoires in COVID-19. This CDR3 has 14 amino acids. CDR1 and CDR2 from the germline V gene are SGHAT and FQNNGV. V was clipped by 5 bases and J by 5 bases; unmatched bases: 4. This clone was found once. TCRdb's copy holds only in-frame clones and misses some; the assay was immunoSEQ multiplex PCR. In the table there are 160,000 or so clones, roughly 87% of which are singletons. This sequence joins TRBV11-2 and TRBJ1-4; 8 bases map to TRBD1. The specimen sequenced was peripheral blood. The source of this sequence is a woman in her fifties or sixties with acute or convalescent COVID-19. The CDR3, as DNA: TGTGCCAGCAGCCTAGGACAGGGAAATGAAAAACTGTTTTTT. Protein product: CASSLGQGNEKLFF.